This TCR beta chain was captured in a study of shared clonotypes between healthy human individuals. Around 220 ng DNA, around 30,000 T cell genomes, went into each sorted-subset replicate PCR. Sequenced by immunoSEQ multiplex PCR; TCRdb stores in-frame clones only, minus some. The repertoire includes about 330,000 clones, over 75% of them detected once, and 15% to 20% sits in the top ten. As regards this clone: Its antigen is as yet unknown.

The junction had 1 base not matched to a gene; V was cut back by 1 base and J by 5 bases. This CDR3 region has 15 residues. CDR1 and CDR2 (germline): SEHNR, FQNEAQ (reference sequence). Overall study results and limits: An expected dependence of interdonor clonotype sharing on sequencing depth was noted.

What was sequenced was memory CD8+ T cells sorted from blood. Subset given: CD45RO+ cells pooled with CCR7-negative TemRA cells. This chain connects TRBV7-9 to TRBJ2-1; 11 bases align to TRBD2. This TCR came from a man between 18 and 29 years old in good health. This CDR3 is CASSLVLAGDNEQFF. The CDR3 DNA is TGTGCCAGCAGCTTAGTACTAGCGGGAGACAATGAGCAGTTCTTC. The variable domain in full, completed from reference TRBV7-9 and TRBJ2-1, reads DTGVSQNPRHKITKRGQNVTFRCDPISEHNRLYWYRQTLGQGPEFLTYFQNEAQLEKSRLLSDRFSAERPKGSFSTLEIQRTEQGDSAMYLCASSLVLAGDNEQFFGPGTRLTVL.